This entry describes one T cell receptor (beta chain). The antigen is unknown. The sample belongs to a study of blood T cells in healthy people across ages. Study-level findings and limits: Both naive CD4+ cell counts and diversity were greater in long-lived donors than in aged donors.

Per the germline V gene, CDR1 is WSHSY and CDR2 is SAAADI. The CDR3 covers 15 residues. The ends lost 2 bases at V and 13 bases at J; junction bases unmatched: 13. A second 7 to 11 cycle PCR used barcoded and J-beta primers. One entry per CDR3 protein, called by TCRdb with MiXCR from the 5' RACE reads. In the table there are under 1,000,000 distinct CDR3 sequences, roughly 46% of which are singletons. This sequence originates from an elderly man in good health. J is TRBJ2-1 and V is TRBV10-2; 8 bases agree with TRBD1. The sample was blood. In DNA, the CDR3 is TGCGCCAGCAGTGAGCCCGGGACAGGACAAGAGACCCAGTTCTTC. It yields the protein CASSEPGTGQETQFF.